The entry that follows covers one T cell receptor (beta chain) sequence. Original analysis: Amplifying reference gene primers gave estimates of nucleated cell counts. Some clones are missing from TCRdb's copy, which holds only in-frame ones; the method was immunoSEQ multiplex PCR. V, J and clone size were drawn from that table, and D and trimming were deduced from the DNA. The profile covers 200,000 to 250,000 clones, with roughly 84% appearing a single time and about 8.9% taken by the ten largest. The entry originates in a study of blood T cell repertoires in COVID-19. Study-wide context: Acute and convalescent COVID-19 samples came from the United States, Italy and Spain. Nucleic acid was either cDNA or gDNA, and it came from T cells, B-cell-depleted T cells, or PBMCs.

The germline gives CDR1 MNHNY, CDR2 SVGAGI (reference sequence). CDR3 length: 16 residues. J lost 3 bases, V lost 0 bases, and 5 bases had no gene match. Input material: peripheral blood. The rearrangement links TRBV6-6 to TRBJ2-3, with TRBD2 matching over 8 bases. The TCR was taken from a man in his forties or fifties with active or convalescent COVID-19. The CDR3 DNA is TGTGCCAGCAGTTACTCAGTAGCGGGGCAAACAGATACGCAGTATTTT. Its protein product is CASSYSVAGQTDTQYF.